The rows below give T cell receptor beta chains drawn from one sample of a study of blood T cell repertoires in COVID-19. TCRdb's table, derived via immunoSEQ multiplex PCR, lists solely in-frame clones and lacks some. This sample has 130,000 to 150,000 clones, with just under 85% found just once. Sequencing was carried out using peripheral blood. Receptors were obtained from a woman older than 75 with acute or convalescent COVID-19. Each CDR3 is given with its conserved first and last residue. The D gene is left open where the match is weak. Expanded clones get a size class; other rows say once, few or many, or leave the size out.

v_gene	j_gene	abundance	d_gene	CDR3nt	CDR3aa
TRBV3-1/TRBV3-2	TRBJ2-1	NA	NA	TGTGCCAGCAGCCCAATAGGGGGCAATGAGCAGTTCTTC	CASSPIGGNEQFF
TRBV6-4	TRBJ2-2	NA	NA	TGTGCCAGCAGTGACTCGGGCGGGGACACCGGGGAGCTGTTTTTT	CASSDSGGDTGELFF
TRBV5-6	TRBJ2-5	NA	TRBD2	TGTGCCAGCAGCCCCGGGGTAGCGGGGGGAGCAGAGACCCAGTACTTC	CASSPGVAGGAETQYF
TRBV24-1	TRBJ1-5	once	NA	TGTGCCACCCTAATTGCTGAATATAGCAATCAGCCCCAGCATTTT	CATLIAEYSNQPQHF
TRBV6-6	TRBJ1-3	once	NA	TGTGCCAGCAGTTACTCGATCACACCCTCTGGAAACACCATATATTTT	CASSYSITPSGNTIYF
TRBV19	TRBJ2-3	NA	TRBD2	TGTGCCAGTAAGGTAGCGGGGACCGCAGATACGCAGTATTTT	CASKVAGTADTQYF
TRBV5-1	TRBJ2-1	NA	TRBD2	TGCGCCAGCAGCTTGGACCCTAGCGGGGGGGGCAATGAGCAGTTCTTC	CASSLDPSGGGNEQFF
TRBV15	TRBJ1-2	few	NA	TGTGCCACCAGCAGAATAAGCGGGCCTTTCCGGCGTGGCTACACCTTC	CATSRISGPFRRGYTF
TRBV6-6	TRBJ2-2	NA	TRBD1	TGTGCCAGCAGTCCTTTACAGGGGGCGCGAGGCGGGGAGCTGTTTTTT	CASSPLQGARGGELFF
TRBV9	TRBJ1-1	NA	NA	TGTGCCAGCAGCGTAGTGCCAGGGTCCACTGAAGCTTTCTTT	CASSVVPGSTEAFF
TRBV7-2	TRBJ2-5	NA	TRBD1	TGTGCCAGCAGCTTAGCGACAGGGTTTGAAGAGACCCAGTACTTC	CASSLATGFEETQYF
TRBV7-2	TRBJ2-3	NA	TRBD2	TGTGCCAGCGGTCGGGGGGGCGCAACAGATACGCAGTATTTT	CASGRGGATDTQYF
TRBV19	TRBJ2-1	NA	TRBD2	TGTGCCAGTACTAGCGGCCGATACTCGAAATACAATGAGCAGTTCTTC	CASTSGRYSKYNEQFF
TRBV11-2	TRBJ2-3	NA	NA	TGTGCCAGCAGCTTGGCGGCGGTGGTCGGTCTGGATACGCAGTATTTT	CASSLAAVVGLDTQYF
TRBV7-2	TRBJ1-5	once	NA	TGTGCCAGCAGCTCAGGGCCCCACCAGCATTTT	CASSSGPHQHF
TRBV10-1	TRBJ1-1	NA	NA	TGCGCCAGCAGTGAGGGGGGAGGAAGCACTGAAGCTTTCTTT	CASSEGGGSTEAFF
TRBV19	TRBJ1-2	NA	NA	TGTGCCAGTGCCGACAGGAGCTATGGCTACACCTTC	CASADRSYGYTF
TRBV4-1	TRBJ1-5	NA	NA	TGCGCCAGCAGCCAGCAGCTGCGGCGGCCCCAGCATTTT	CASSQQLRRPQHF
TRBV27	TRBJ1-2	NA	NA	TGTGCCAGCAGTTCCTGGACTATTAACTATGGCTACACCTTC	CASSSWTINYGYTF
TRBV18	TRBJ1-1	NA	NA	TGTGCCAGCTCATTGACAGAGAACACTGAAGCTTTCTTT	CASSLTENTEAFF
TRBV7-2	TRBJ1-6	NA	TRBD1	TGTGCCACCAGGGGACAGGGCACAAGCTCCTATAATTCACCCCTCCACTTT	CATRGQGTSSYNSPLHF
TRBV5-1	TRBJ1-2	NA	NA	TGCGCCAGCAGCTTGGGACAGGATTATGGCTACACCTTC	CASSLGQDYGYTF
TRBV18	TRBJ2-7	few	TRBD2	TGTGCCAGCTCACCCTCTCGTGGGACTAGCCCGTCCTACCAGCAGTACTTC	CASSPSRGTSPSYQQYF
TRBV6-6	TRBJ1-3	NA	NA	TGTGCCAGCAGTTGGGAGACTGGAAACACCATATATTTT	CASSWETGNTIYF
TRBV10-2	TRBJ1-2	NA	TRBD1	TGCGCCAGCAGGCCCGGCCCGACAGGGAACTTTAACTATGGCTACACCTTC	CASRPGPTGNFNYGYTF